Listed below are T cell receptor beta chains from one sample, sequenced in a study of radiation and T cells in renal cell carcinoma. Some clones are missing from TCRdb's copy, which holds only in-frame ones; the method was immunoSEQ multiplex PCR. The table records 25,000 or so clones, 45% to 65% of them present only once. The sample was tumor tissue, taken from a patient whose treatment was nephrectomy without radiotherapy. These receptors all come from a human donor with renal cell carcinoma. Both conserved end residues are part of each CDR3. Each record gives: J gene, D gene, V gene, clone size, CDR3 protein, CDR3 DNA. The D gene is left open where the match is weak. Rows give clone size only sometimes, using once, few, many, or a class for an expanded clone.

>TRBJ2-5|.|TRBV29-1|.
CSAETDGADF
TGCAGCGCCGAGACCGACGGTGCGGACTTC
>TRBJ2-3|.|TRBV5-1|.
CASSLDPGTDTQYF
TGCGCCAGCAGCTTGGATCCGGGAACAGATACGCAGTATTTT
>TRBJ2-5|.|TRBV7-2|.
CASSPWLYQETQYF
TGTGCCAGCAGCCCATGGCTATACCAAGAGACCCAGTACTTC
>TRBJ2-1|TRBD1|TRBV2|.
CASRGVDRVPYNEQFF
TGTGCCAGCAGGGGGGTTGACAGGGTGCCCTACAATGAGCAGTTCTTC
>TRBJ1-2|.|TRBV5-6|.
CASSLVSLSGTNYGYTF
TGTGCCAGCAGCTTGGTTTCTTTGTCGGGCACAAACTATGGCTACACCTTC
>TRBJ1-4|.|TRBV14|few
CASSQDQVTNEKLFF
TGTGCCAGCAGTCAAGATCAGGTGACTAATGAAAAACTGTTTTTT
>TRBJ2-1|.|TRBV4-3|.
CASSQAQGNEQFF
TGCGCCAGCAGCCAAGCACAGGGAAATGAGCAGTTCTTC
>TRBJ2-7|TRBD1|TRBV5-1|.
CASSLEGQATYEQYF
TGCGCCAGCAGCTTGGAGGGACAGGCTACCTACGAGCAGTACTTC
>TRBJ2-3|.|TRBV7-2|.
CATRRGGGTTDTQYF
TGTGCCACCCGGAGGGGCGGGGGCACCACAGATACGCAGTATTTT
>TRBJ1-1|.|TRBV9|.
CASSAGQGSTEAFF
TGTGCCAGCAGCGCGGGTCAGGGAAGCACTGAAGCTTTCTTT
>TRBJ2-1|TRBD2|TRBV7-2|.
CASSTGPGLADNEQFF
TGTGCCAGCAGCACAGGGCCGGGACTAGCGGATAATGAGCAGTTCTTC
>TRBJ2-5|.|TRBV30|.
CAWSQPHKETQYF
TGTGCCTGGAGTCAGCCGCATAAAGAGACCCAGTACTTC
>TRBJ1-1|.|TRBV19|.
CASSMDRRGSTEAFF
TGTGCCAGTAGTATGGACCGGAGGGGGTCGACTGAAGCTTTCTTT
>TRBJ2-3|.|TRBV4-3|.
CASSQDHIVLAQYF
TGCGCCAGCAGCCAAGATCATATCGTACTCGCGCAGTATTTT
>TRBJ1-2|TRBD1|TRBV7-2|.
CASSPRGQGANYGYTF
TGTGCCAGCAGCCCGCGGGGACAGGGGGCTAACTATGGCTACACCTTC
>TRBJ1-1|.|TRBV5-6|many
CASSLSAGANTEAFF
TGTGCCAGCAGCTTGTCAGCAGGGGCAAACACTGAAGCTTTCTTT
>TRBJ2-7|.|TRBV6-6|.
CASSYYGNYEQYF
TGTGCCAGCAGTTACTACGGGAACTACGAGCAGTACTTC
>TRBJ1-4|.|TRBV20-1|.
CSARDTGIVFF
TGCAGTGCTAGAGACACAGGGATAGTGTTTTTT
>TRBJ2-3|TRBD2|TRBV5-5|.
CASSLVTSGGTTQYF
TGTGCCAGCAGCTTGGTGACTAGCGGGGGGACTACGCAGTATTTT
>TRBJ1-2|.|TRBV20-1|.
CSARRATSYTF
TGCAGTGCTAGAAGGGCCACGAGCTACACCTTC
>TRBJ2-4|.|TRBV19|.
CASSIALGVFPEGNIQYF
TGTGCCAGTAGTATAGCGCTCGGGGTCTTCCCTGAAGGAAACATTCAGTACTTC
>TRBJ1-4|TRBD1|TRBV7-2|medium-sized
CASSLWGTGGPNEKLFF
TGTGCCAGCAGCTTGTGGGGGACAGGGGGCCCTAATGAAAAACTGTTTTTT
>TRBJ2-4|.|TRBV5-4|.
CASSSRPDAAKNIQYF
TGTGCCAGCAGCTCCAGGCCTGACGCAGCCAAAAACATTCAGTACTTC
>TRBJ1-1|.|TRBV7-2|once
CASSLLGGNTEAFF
TGTGCCAGCAGCTTACTGGGAGGGAACACTGAAGCTTTCTTT
>TRBJ2-7|.|TRBV5-1|.
CASSLFGDYEQYF
TGCGCCAGCAGCTTGTTCGGGGACTACGAGCAGTACTTC
>TRBJ1-6|TRBD1|TRBV6-1|many
CASGGRGRLGSPLHF
TGTGCCAGCGGGGGCAGGGGGCGATTAGGGTCACCCCTCCACTTT
>TRBJ2-7|TRBD1|TRBV7-9|.
CASSGAGQGFSYEQYF
TGTGCCAGCAGCGGCGCGGGACAGGGCTTCTCCTACGAGCAGTACTTC
>TRBJ2-7|TRBD2|TRBV7-6|.
CASSLGTSGGYEQYF
TGTGCCAGCAGCTTAGGTACTAGCGGGGGGTACGAGCAGTACTTC
>TRBJ2-1|.|TRBV7-9|.
CASSLLGGSSYNEQFF
TGTGCCAGCAGCCTCTTAGGGGGGTCCTCCTACAATGAGCAGTTCTTC
>TRBJ1-1|.|TRBV4-3|.
CASSQNWGVNTEAFF
TGCGCCAGCAGCCAAAATTGGGGAGTGAACACTGAAGCTTTCTTT
>TRBJ2-7|.|TRBV5-5|.
CASSTTVEGPYEQYF
TGTGCCAGCAGCACAACAGTCGAGGGTCCCTACGAGCAGTACTTC
>TRBJ1-2|TRBD1|TRBV7-6|few
CASSSRTGGKGYTF
TGTGCCAGCAGCTCCCGGACAGGGGGCAAGGGCTACACCTTC
>TRBJ1-2|.|TRBV4-2|.
CASSQEVGYTF
TGTGCCAGCAGCCAAGAAGTGGGCTACACCTTC